The sample holds a few counts of the clone carrying this T cell receptor beta chain. Its target is unknown. These data originate in a study of cytomegalovirus exposure and HLA in healthy donors. Study-wide results and caveats: A later analysis linked a missense variant in DCLRE1C to the trimming of TCR beta V and J genes. The investigators catalogued 164 TCR beta chains as cytomegalovirus-associated.

It was with 60 Vbeta and 13 Jbeta primers that the PCR ran. Assay: immunoSEQ multiplex PCR; the TCRdb copy retains only in-frame clones and omits some. The repertoire holds approximately 100,000 clones, with around 10% as singletons. This receptor was taken from a man aged 50 to 59 in good health and CMV-seropositive. Sequencing used PBMCs.

CDR3 DNA sequence: TGTGCCAGCGGTAAAGGGGGCACCTACTTCGAGCAGTACTTC. Amino acid sequence: CASGKGGTYFEQYF. This chain uses TRBV13 with TRBJ2-7; 7 nucleotides line up with TRBD1. This CDR3 has 14 residues. The junction had 13 bases not matched to a gene; V was cut back by 8 bases and J by 6 bases. Germline values: CDR1 PRHDT, CDR2 FYEKMQ (reference sequence).